This T cell receptor (beta chain) comes out of a study of shared clonotypes between healthy human individuals. Genomic DNA of each subset was evenly split across several immunoSEQ plates. Assay used: immunoSEQ multiplex PCR; TCRdb lists only in-frame clones, some missing. The sample records more than 450,000 clones, about four fifths being singletons. The count of this clone is one. A far larger clone is just one base off, so this is likely a read error. Source material: PBMCs. This receptor was taken from a woman between 40 and 55 years old in good health. Some clones in this sample may be carry-over from other donors' samples.

This chain's CDR3 is CASSLGRLSRENTQYF. The CDR3 bases are TGTGCCAGCAGCCTGGGGAGATTATCGCGGGAAAATACGCAGTATTTT. V usage is TRBV7-9 and J usage is TRBJ2-3; maybe TRBD2 (6 bases). The CDR3 is 16 residues long. Germline assignment: CDR1 SEHNR and CDR2 FQNEAQ (reference sequence). With 5 bases removed from V and 7 bases from J, the gap between germline ends came to 22 bases.